Listed below are T cell receptor beta chains from one sample, sequenced in a study of T cell responses to AZD1222 COVID-19 vaccine. The data were produced by immunoSEQ multiplex PCR, yet TCRdb's version contains in-frame clones alone and is incomplete. The repertoire has around 94,000 clones, roughly 80% of them found once; the top ten carry approximately 15%. The starting material was peripheral blood, obtained on day 0 of AZD1222 vaccination. These receptors originate from an adult in good health. The CDR3 runs from the conserved cysteine through the conserved F or W. A D gene is named only where the DNA matches it firmly. Expanded clones get a size class; other rows say once, few or many, or leave the size out.

V gene: TRBV2; J gene: TRBJ1-5; D gene: .; clone size: .; CDR3 DNA: TGTGCCAGCACAACCGTGGCAGCTAGCCAGCCCCAGCATTTT; CDR3 protein: CASTTVAASQPQHF
V gene: TRBV14; J gene: TRBJ2-1; D gene: .; clone size: .; CDR3 DNA: TGTGCCAGCAGCCAGGCGTTTGTCCGGCAGGAGCAGTTCTTC; CDR3 protein: CASSQAFVRQEQFF
V gene: TRBV5-4; J gene: TRBJ2-7; D gene: TRBD2; clone size: .; CDR3 DNA: TGTGCCAGCAGCTTGGGACTAGCGGGAGAATTGGTGCGCGAGCAGTACTTC; CDR3 protein: CASSLGLAGELVREQYF
V gene: TRBV21-1; J gene: TRBJ1-1; D gene: .; clone size: .; CDR3 DNA: TGTGCCAGCAGCTTTTCAAGAAGGTTGAACACTGAAGCTTTCTTT; CDR3 protein: CASSFSRRLNTEAFF
V gene: TRBV7-9; J gene: TRBJ1-4; D gene: .; clone size: .; CDR3 DNA: TGTGCCAGCAGCTTAGCAGGGGGGACTAATGAAAAACTGTTTTTT; CDR3 protein: CASSLAGGTNEKLFF
V gene: TRBV6-2/TRBV6-3; J gene: TRBJ2-1; D gene: .; clone size: once; CDR3 DNA: TGTGCCAGCAGTTACTTGAGGGATGATGAGCAGTTCTTC; CDR3 protein: CASSYLRDDEQFF
V gene: TRBV24-1; J gene: TRBJ2-3; D gene: TRBD1; clone size: .; CDR3 DNA: TGTGCCACCAGTGATGCCCGGGACAGACCTACAGATACGCAGTATTTT; CDR3 protein: CATSDARDRPTDTQYF
V gene: TRBV19; J gene: TRBJ1-2; D gene: .; clone size: .; CDR3 DNA: TGTGCCAGTAGGGAAGGGGGGGTTGATGGCTACACCTTC; CDR3 protein: CASREGGVDGYTF
V gene: TRBV2; J gene: TRBJ1-2; D gene: .; clone size: .; CDR3 DNA: TGTGCCAGCAGTGAAGCGACGGGCAACTATGGCTACACCTTC; CDR3 protein: CASSEATGNYGYTF
V gene: TRBV10-3; J gene: TRBJ2-1; D gene: TRBD2; clone size: .; CDR3 DNA: TGTGCCATCAGAGGGACTAGCGGAAACAATGAGCAGTTCTTC; CDR3 protein: CAIRGTSGNNEQFF
V gene: TRBV4-2; J gene: TRBJ2-3; D gene: TRBD2; clone size: .; CDR3 DNA: TGTGCCAGCAGCCAAGAAATCGCGGGGGTGACAGATACGCAGTATTTT; CDR3 protein: CASSQEIAGVTDTQYF
V gene: TRBV2; J gene: TRBJ1-1; D gene: TRBD1; clone size: .; CDR3 DNA: TGTGCCAGCAGGACGACAGGGGGGACCACTGAAGCTTTCTTT; CDR3 protein: CASRTTGGTTEAFF
V gene: TRBV7-3; J gene: TRBJ2-1; D gene: TRBD2; clone size: few; CDR3 DNA: TGTGCCAGCAGCTCTCGGACTAGCAGTTCCTACAATGAGCAGTTCTTC; CDR3 protein: CASSSRTSSSYNEQFF
V gene: TRBV18; J gene: TRBJ1-3; D gene: .; clone size: .; CDR3 DNA: TGTGCCAGCTCACGTATAGAAGCGCCGAGAGACACCATATATTTT; CDR3 protein: CASSRIEAPRDTIYF
V gene: TRBV14; J gene: TRBJ2-3; D gene: .; clone size: few; CDR3 DNA: TGTGCCAGCAGCCCCGCCAGACCAAACGATCATACGCAGTATTTT; CDR3 protein: CASSPARPNDHTQYF
V gene: TRBV29-1; J gene: TRBJ1-2; D gene: TRBD1; clone size: .; CDR3 DNA: TGCAGCGTCGCGGGACAGGGGAACTATGGCTACACCTTC; CDR3 protein: CSVAGQGNYGYTF
V gene: TRBV30; J gene: TRBJ1-2; D gene: .; clone size: .; CDR3 DNA: TGTGCCTGGAACAGGCAGGGTCTCTATGGCTACACCTTC; CDR3 protein: CAWNRQGLYGYTF
V gene: TRBV6-5; J gene: TRBJ1-5; D gene: .; clone size: .; CDR3 DNA: TGTGCCAGCCATCCAGGTAGCAATCAGCCCCAGCATTTT; CDR3 protein: CASHPGSNQPQHF
V gene: TRBV5-6; J gene: TRBJ1-2; D gene: .; clone size: .; CDR3 DNA: TGTGCCAGCAGCTTGGGGCAGGGCGGACGCTATGGCTACACCTTC; CDR3 protein: CASSLGQGGRYGYTF
V gene: TRBV5-6; J gene: TRBJ1-2; D gene: TRBD1; clone size: .; CDR3 DNA: TGTGCCAGCAGCTGGCAGGGGGCCTATGGCTACACCTTC; CDR3 protein: CASSWQGAYGYTF
V gene: TRBV4-2; J gene: TRBJ2-1; D gene: TRBD2; clone size: .; CDR3 DNA: TGTGCCAGCAGCCCGGGGACTAGCGGGGGCAATGAGCAGTTCTTC; CDR3 protein: CASSPGTSGGNEQFF
V gene: TRBV6-5; J gene: TRBJ2-2; D gene: TRBD1; clone size: .; CDR3 DNA: TGTGCCAGCAGCACCGGGACAGGGTTGACCGGGGAGCTGTTTTTT; CDR3 protein: CASSTGTGLTGELFF
V gene: TRBV27; J gene: TRBJ1-2; D gene: .; clone size: .; CDR3 DNA: TGTGCCAGCAGTTTTCAGGACTCAGGTGGCTACACCTTC; CDR3 protein: CASSFQDSGGYTF
V gene: TRBV19; J gene: TRBJ1-5; D gene: TRBD1; clone size: .; CDR3 DNA: TGTGCCAGTACCACGGACAGGATTGGCAATCAGCCCCAGCATTTT; CDR3 protein: CASTTDRIGNQPQHF